The rows below give T cell receptor beta chains drawn from one sample of a study of human T cells and chemical hapten exposure. Using its own MiXCR run on the RACE reads, TCRdb lists one record per CDR3 protein. The sample carries tens of thousands of distinct CDR3 sequences, more than 8.5% recorded once. Source: whole blood, taken in connection with sensitization to the hapten diphenylcyclopropenone (DPC). The receptors originated from a woman aged 40 to 50 with alopecia areata. Some clones in this sample may be carry-over from other donors' samples. Each CDR3 is given without its conserved first and last residue.

v_call: TRBV6-4
j_call: TRBJ2-5
cdr3_aa: ASSPDARGTQY

v_call: TRBV7-2
j_call: TRBJ2-1
cdr3_aa: ASSPSPRAGGPNEQF

v_call: TRBV2
j_call: TRBJ2-7
cdr3_aa: ASSEGIAGGREQY

v_call: TRBV5-1
j_call: TRBJ2-5
cdr3_aa: ASSLAAEVGETQY

v_call: TRBV12-3/TRBV12-4
j_call: TRBJ1-5
cdr3_aa: ASSPSGQGLNQPQH

v_call: TRBV20-1
j_call: TRBJ2-1
cdr3_aa: SARNRPPRAPTDRFSYNEQF

v_call: TRBV12-3/TRBV12-4
j_call: TRBJ1-2
cdr3_aa: ASSLSRYGYT

v_call: TRBV4-3
j_call: TRBJ2-5
cdr3_aa: ASSRYSTGFQETQY

v_call: TRBV5-4
j_call: TRBJ2-1
cdr3_aa: ASSLDPRRSYNEQF

v_call: TRBV20-1
j_call: TRBJ1-1
cdr3_aa: SAMVPGGTEAF

v_call: TRBV5-4
j_call: TRBJ2-1
cdr3_aa: ASSLAGLAFEQF

v_call: TRBV27
j_call: TRBJ1-1
cdr3_aa: ATRRGTEAF

v_call: TRBV4-2
j_call: TRBJ2-5
cdr3_aa: ASSQAFSETQY

v_call: TRBV25-1
j_call: TRBJ1-3
cdr3_aa: ASSEYHGDTIY

v_call: TRBV28
j_call: TRBJ1-5
cdr3_aa: AISLGGVVQPQH

v_call: TRBV18
j_call: TRBJ2-1
cdr3_aa: ASSPVQGTIFNEQF

v_call: TRBV27
j_call: TRBJ2-7
cdr3_aa: ASREGQGPGVQY

v_call: TRBV7-8
j_call: TRBJ1-1
cdr3_aa: ASSSDRVARTEAF

v_call: TRBV7-6
j_call: TRBJ2-1
cdr3_aa: ASSLSTYNEQF

v_call: TRBV29-1
j_call: TRBJ2-7
cdr3_aa: SAYTGLENEQY

v_call: TRBV11-2
j_call: TRBJ1-1
cdr3_aa: ASSLDLVNTEAF

v_call: TRBV30
j_call: TRBJ1-6
cdr3_aa: AWSVFGSFNSPLH

v_call: TRBV29-1
j_call: TRBJ2-5
cdr3_aa: SGATETQY

v_call: TRBV10-3
j_call: TRBJ2-1
cdr3_aa: AISPDSGGDWDEQF

v_call: TRBV7-2
j_call: TRBJ1-4
cdr3_aa: ASSDSGLFSEKLF

v_call: TRBV6-1
j_call: TRBJ1-4
cdr3_aa: ASRLIPDEKLF

v_call: TRBV7-2
j_call: TRBJ1-1
cdr3_aa: ASSLAQANTEAF

v_call: TRBV7-3
j_call: TRBJ2-2
cdr3_aa: ASSPWYPRTVRYEPGLNTGELF

v_call: TRBV7-2
j_call: TRBJ2-5
cdr3_aa: ASSPRGTVEETQY

v_call: TRBV19
j_call: TRBJ2-4
cdr3_aa: ASSLNDWSGKNIQY

v_call: TRBV3-1
j_call: TRBJ1-6
cdr3_aa: ASSIRILNSPLH

v_call: TRBV4-1
j_call: TRBJ2-3
cdr3_aa: ASSHLGLAESTDTQY

v_call: TRBV29-1
j_call: TRBJ1-4
cdr3_aa: SVLTATNEKLF

v_call: TRBV7-2
j_call: TRBJ1-3
cdr3_aa: ASSLAGTGGDTIY